This T cell receptor beta chain was obtained from a study of blood T cells in healthy people across ages. General study points: Age advanced and TCR beta diversity per million T cells fell, roughly linearly.

Sample-barcoded 5' priming and a J-beta primer mix drove a second PCR of roughly 6 to 12 cycles. TCRdb recomputed calls from the 5' RACE reads with MiXCR, one row per CDR3 protein. The table includes some 1 million distinct CDR3 sequences, roughly 45% detected once. A note on this clonotype: No antigen is known for it.

This TCR derives from a woman between 55 and 75 years old in good health. The specimen was blood.

DNA for the CDR3: TGCGCCAGCAGTGAACAGTCGGGACTAACCTACGAGCAGTACTTC. Translating gives CASSEQSGLTYEQYF. The chain is built from TRBV10-1 and TRBJ2-7; TRBD2 aligns across 7 bases. Germline CDR1 reads WNHNN; CDR2 reads SYGVQD (reference sequence). The CDR3 sequence is 15 residues long. Germline trimming cut 3 bases from V and 2 bases from J; bases unmatched to any gene: 7.